The next 4 T cell receptor beta chains were all read from a single sample in a study of regulatory T cells in long-lasting Graves disease. To make TCR beta libraries, researchers used iRepertoire HTBI primers and Arm-PCR of CDR3 regions. Using its own MiXCR run on the multiplex PCR reads, TCRdb lists one record per CDR3 protein. The sample yields 400,000 to 500,000 distinct CDR3 sequences, 14% seen once. The time point: newly diagnosed GD, antithyroid drugs for less than 3 months. With RNA extracted from PBMCs as input, the TCR library was made. Another study also made use of these data, one on T cells in Graves' hyperthyroidism and ophthalmopathy.

Specimen: peripheral blood mononuclear cells (PBMCs), collected at new diagnosis, from a patient treated with antithyroid drugs. The receptors originated from a woman aged 50 to 65 with Graves disease.

As for this clonotype: It may be a read error: a sequence one base away is much more abundant. This chain connects TRBV30 to TRBJ2-5, with D possibly being TRBD1 (5 bases). The CDR3 is 15 amino acids. The germline CDR1 and CDR2 sequences are GTSNPN and SVGIG (reference sequence). Trimming stripped 7 bases from V and 0 bases from J, with 18 bases between. CDR3 sequence: CASRKQQEYQETQYF. CDR3 DNA: TGTGCCTCTCGCAAACAACAGGAATACCAAGAGACCCAGTACTTC.

This clonotype was seen many times. The J gene is TRBJ2-7, the V gene TRBV30; D is undetermined. This CDR3 comprises 11 residues. The V end lost 3 bases, the J end lost 3 bases, and 6 bases lay between the germline ends. The germline gives CDR1 GTSNPN, CDR2 SVGIG (reference sequence). This CDR3 reads CAWRLNYEQYF. The CDR3 nucleotides read TGTGCCTGGAGACTGAACTACGAGCAGTACTTC.

The sample holds many counts of this clonotype. This rearrangement joins TRBV2 to TRBJ1-1; unclear D gene. This CDR3 is built from 13 residues. The germline gives CDR1 SNHLY, CDR2 FYNNEI. Deletions cut 4 bases from V and 5 bases from J, with 11 bases between. CDR3 protein: CASSGAERTEAFF. The CDR3 coding sequence is TGTGCCAGCAGTGGTGCGGAAAGGACTGAAGCTTTCTTT.

This chain joins TRBV18 and TRBJ2-5; the D is unclear. CDR3 size: 14 residues. CDR1 is KGHSH and CDR2 is LQKENI in the germline V gene. V was trimmed by 2 bases and J by 5 bases, leaving 12 bases between them. In DNA, the CDR3 is TGTGCCAGCTCACCAGTCGAACTTGGGGAGACCCAGTACTTC. Its translation is CASSPVELGETQYF. Filled out from reference TRBV18 and TRBJ2-5, the complete variable domain reads NAGVMQNPRHLVRRRGQEARLRCSPMKGHSHVYWYRQLPEEGLKFMVYLQKENIIDESGMPKERFSAEFPKEGPSILRIQQVVRGDSAAYFCASSPVELGETQYFGPGTRLLVL.